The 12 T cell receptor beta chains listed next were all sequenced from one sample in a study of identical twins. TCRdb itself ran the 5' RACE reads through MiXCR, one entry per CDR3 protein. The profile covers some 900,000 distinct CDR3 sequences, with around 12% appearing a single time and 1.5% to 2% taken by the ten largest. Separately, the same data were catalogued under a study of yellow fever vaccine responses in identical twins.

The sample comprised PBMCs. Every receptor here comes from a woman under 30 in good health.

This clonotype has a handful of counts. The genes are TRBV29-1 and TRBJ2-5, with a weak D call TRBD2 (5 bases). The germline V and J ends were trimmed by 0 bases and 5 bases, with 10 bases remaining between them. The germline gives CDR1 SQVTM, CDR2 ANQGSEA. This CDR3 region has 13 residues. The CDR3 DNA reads TGCAGCGTTGAAGAGGCCCCGGGGGAGACCCAGTACTTC. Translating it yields CSVEEAPGETQYF.

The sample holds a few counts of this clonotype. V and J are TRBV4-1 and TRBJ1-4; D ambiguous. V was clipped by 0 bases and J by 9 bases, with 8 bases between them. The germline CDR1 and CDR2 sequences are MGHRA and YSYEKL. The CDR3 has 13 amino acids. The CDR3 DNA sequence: TGCGCCAGCAGCCAAGATCCTGGCCAAAAACTGTTTTTT. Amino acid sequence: CASSQDPGQKLFF.

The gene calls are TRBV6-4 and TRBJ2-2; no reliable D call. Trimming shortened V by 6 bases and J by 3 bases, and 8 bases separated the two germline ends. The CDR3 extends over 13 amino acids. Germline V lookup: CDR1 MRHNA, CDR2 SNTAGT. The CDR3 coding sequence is TGTGCCAGCAGGGAAGGATACACCGGGGAGCTGTTTTTT. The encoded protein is CASREGYTGELFF.

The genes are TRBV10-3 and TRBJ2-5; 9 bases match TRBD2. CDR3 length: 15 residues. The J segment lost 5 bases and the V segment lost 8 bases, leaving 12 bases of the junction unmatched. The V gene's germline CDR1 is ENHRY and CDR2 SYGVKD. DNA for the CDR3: TGTGCCATCCGGGGACCGACTAGCGGAGGGGAGACCCAGTACTTC. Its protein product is CAIRGPTSGGETQYF.

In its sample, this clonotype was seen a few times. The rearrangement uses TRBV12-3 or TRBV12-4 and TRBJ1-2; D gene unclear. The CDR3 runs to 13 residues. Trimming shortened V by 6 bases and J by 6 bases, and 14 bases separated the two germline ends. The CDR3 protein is CASSPGRLDGYTF. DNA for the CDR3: TGTGCCAGCAGCCCGGGTCGGTTGGATGGCTACACCTTC.

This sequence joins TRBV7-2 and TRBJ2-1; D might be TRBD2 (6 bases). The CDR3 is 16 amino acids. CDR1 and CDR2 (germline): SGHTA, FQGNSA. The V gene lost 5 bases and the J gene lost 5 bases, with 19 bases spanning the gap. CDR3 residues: CASSRQAISGHNEQFF. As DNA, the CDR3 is TGTGCCAGCAGCCGCCAAGCGATTAGCGGCCACAATGAGCAGTTCTTC.

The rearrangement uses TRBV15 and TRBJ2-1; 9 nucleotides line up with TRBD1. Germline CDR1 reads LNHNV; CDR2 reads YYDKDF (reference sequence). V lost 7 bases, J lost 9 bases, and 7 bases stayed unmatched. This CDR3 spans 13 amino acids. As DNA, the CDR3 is TGTGCCACCACCTCGGACAGGGGCGGTGAGCAGTTCTTC. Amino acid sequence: CATTSDRGGEQFF.

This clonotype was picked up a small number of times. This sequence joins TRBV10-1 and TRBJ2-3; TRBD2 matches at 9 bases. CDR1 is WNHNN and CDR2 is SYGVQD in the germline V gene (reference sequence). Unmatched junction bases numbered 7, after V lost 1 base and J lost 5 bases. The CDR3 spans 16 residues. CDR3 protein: CASSEWVAGAIDTQYF. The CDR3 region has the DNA TGCGCCAGCAGTGAGTGGGTAGCGGGAGCAATAGATACGCAGTATTTT.

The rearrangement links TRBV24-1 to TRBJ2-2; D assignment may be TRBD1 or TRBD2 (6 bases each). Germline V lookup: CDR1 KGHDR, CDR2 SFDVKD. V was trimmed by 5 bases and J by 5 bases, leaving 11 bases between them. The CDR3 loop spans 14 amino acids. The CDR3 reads CATSAQGRTGELFF. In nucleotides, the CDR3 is TGTGCCACCAGTGCTCAGGGGAGGACCGGGGAGCTGTTTTTT.

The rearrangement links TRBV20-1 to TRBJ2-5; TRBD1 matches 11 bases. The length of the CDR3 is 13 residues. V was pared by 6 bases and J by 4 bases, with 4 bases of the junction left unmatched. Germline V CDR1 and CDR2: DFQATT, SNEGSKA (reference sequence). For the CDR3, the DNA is TGCAGTGCCACGGACAGGGGGCGAGAGACCCAGTACTTC. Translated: CSATDRGRETQYF.

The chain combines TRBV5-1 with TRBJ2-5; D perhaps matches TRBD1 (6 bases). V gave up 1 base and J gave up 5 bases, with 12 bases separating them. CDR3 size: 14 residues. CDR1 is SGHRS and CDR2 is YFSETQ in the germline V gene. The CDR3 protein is CASSLSQGLETQYF. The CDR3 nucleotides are TGCGCCAGCAGCTTGTCTCAGGGGTTGGAGACCCAGTACTTC.

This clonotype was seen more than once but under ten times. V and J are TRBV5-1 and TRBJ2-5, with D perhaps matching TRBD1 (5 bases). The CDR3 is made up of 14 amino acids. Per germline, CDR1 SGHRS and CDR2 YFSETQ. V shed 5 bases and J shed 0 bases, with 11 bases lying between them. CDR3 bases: TGCGCCAGCAGTTATTCAGGGCACCAAGAGACCCAGTACTTC. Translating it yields CASSYSGHQETQYF.